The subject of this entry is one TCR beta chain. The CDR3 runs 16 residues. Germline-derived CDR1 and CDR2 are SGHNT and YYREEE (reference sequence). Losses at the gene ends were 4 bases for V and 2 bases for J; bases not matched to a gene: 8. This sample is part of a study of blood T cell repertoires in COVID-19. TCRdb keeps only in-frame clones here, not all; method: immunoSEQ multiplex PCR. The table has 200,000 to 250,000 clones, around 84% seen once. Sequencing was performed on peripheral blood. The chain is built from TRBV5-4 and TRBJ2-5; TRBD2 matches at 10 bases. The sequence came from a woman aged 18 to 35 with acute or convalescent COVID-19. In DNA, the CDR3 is TGTGCCAGCAGCCTTCGACTAGCGGGTGGACAAGAGACCCAGTACTTC. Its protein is CASSLRLAGGQETQYF.